The rows below give T cell receptor beta chains drawn from one sample of a study of T cell clonotyping in hematopoietic cell transplantation. Method: immunoSEQ multiplex PCR; TCRdb's copy keeps in-frame clones and lacks some. The sample shows about 16,000 clones, 93% of them seen only once. The sample consisted of peripheral blood mononuclear cells, taken before stem cell transplant. The receptors originated from a man aged 18 to 29 with biphenotypic leukemia. Some clones in this sample may be carry-over from other donors' samples. Both conserved end residues are part of each CDR3. Fields, in order: CDR3 length, clone size, V gene, D gene, J gene, CDR3 DNA, CDR3 protein. D genes are given only for firm matches. Clone size is stated in some rows and not others, as once, few, many or a class when expanded.

cdr3_length: 13
clone_size: NA
v_call: TRBV5-6
d_call: NA
j_call: TRBJ1-1
cdr3_nt: TGTGCCAGCAGCTTCGGACGGGGGACTGAAGCTTTCTTT
cdr3_aa: CASSFGRGTEAFF

cdr3_length: 16
clone_size: NA
v_call: TRBV5-6
d_call: NA
j_call: TRBJ2-3
cdr3_nt: TGTGCCAGCAGCTATGCCGGGACCGCAAGCACAGATACGCAGTATTTT
cdr3_aa: CASSYAGTASTDTQYF

cdr3_length: 11
clone_size: NA
v_call: TRBV28
d_call: NA
j_call: TRBJ2-3
cdr3_nt: TGTGCCAGCAGCAAACTAGATACGCAGTATTTT
cdr3_aa: CASSKLDTQYF

cdr3_length: 13
clone_size: NA
v_call: TRBV30
d_call: TRBD1
j_call: TRBJ1-6
cdr3_nt: TGTGCCTGGACCGGACAGGGGGACTCACCCCTCCACTTT
cdr3_aa: CAWTGQGDSPLHF

cdr3_length: 14
clone_size: NA
v_call: TRBV13
d_call: NA
j_call: TRBJ2-7
cdr3_nt: TGTGCCAGCAGCTTAGGGTCTAGGGGAAACGAGCAGTACTTC
cdr3_aa: CASSLGSRGNEQYF

cdr3_length: 15
clone_size: once
v_call: TRBV6-4
d_call: NA
j_call: TRBJ1-6
cdr3_nt: TGTGCCAGCAGTGTGAACACGGACCTAACTTCACCCCTCCACTTT
cdr3_aa: CASSVNTDLTSPLHF

cdr3_length: 16
clone_size: few
v_call: TRBV6-5
d_call: NA
j_call: TRBJ2-7
cdr3_nt: TGTGCCAGCAGTTACGCCTTTTCAACAGCCAACTACGAGCAGTACTTC
cdr3_aa: CASSYAFSTANYEQYF

cdr3_length: 13
clone_size: NA
v_call: TRBV5-6
d_call: NA
j_call: TRBJ1-2
cdr3_nt: TGTGCCAGCAGCTTGGCCATTTTGGGTGGCTACACCTTC
cdr3_aa: CASSLAILGGYTF

cdr3_length: 15
clone_size: NA
v_call: TRBV11-2
d_call: NA
j_call: TRBJ2-7
cdr3_nt: TGTGCCAGCAGCTTAGGAACTCCGGAGTTGAGCGAGCAGTACTTC
cdr3_aa: CASSLGTPELSEQYF

cdr3_length: 16
clone_size: NA
v_call: TRBV5-1
d_call: TRBD2
j_call: TRBJ2-3
cdr3_nt: TGCGCCAGCAGCCTGGTGGGGAGCGGGGGGGCGGATACGCAGTATTTT
cdr3_aa: CASSLVGSGGADTQYF

cdr3_length: 12
clone_size: NA
v_call: TRBV30
d_call: NA
j_call: TRBJ2-2
cdr3_nt: TGTGCCTGGAGTGTAAACGGACTCCCGCTGTTTTTT
cdr3_aa: CAWSVNGLPLFF

cdr3_length: 12
clone_size: NA
v_call: TRBV2
d_call: TRBD2
j_call: TRBJ2-5
cdr3_nt: TGTGCCAGCCGGGGGGAGGCAGAGACCCAGTACTTC
cdr3_aa: CASRGEAETQYF

cdr3_length: 14
clone_size: NA
v_call: TRBV4-3
d_call: NA
j_call: TRBJ1-2
cdr3_nt: TGCGCCAGCAGCCAAGAGACAGGATTATATGGCTACACCTTC
cdr3_aa: CASSQETGLYGYTF

cdr3_length: 13
clone_size: once
v_call: TRBV7-2
d_call: NA
j_call: TRBJ1-1
cdr3_nt: TGTGCCAGCAGATTAGCGGGCACGGGTGAAGCTTTCTTT
cdr3_aa: CASRLAGTGEAFF

cdr3_length: 16
clone_size: NA
v_call: TRBV10-2
d_call: TRBD1
j_call: TRBJ2-1
cdr3_nt: TGCGCCAGCAGTGCCACAGGGGGCACGACCTACAATGAGCAGTTCTTC
cdr3_aa: CASSATGGTTYNEQFF

cdr3_length: 14
clone_size: NA
v_call: TRBV28
d_call: NA
j_call: TRBJ1-4
cdr3_nt: TGTGCCAGCGGACCGGTGCAGGGTCGAGAAAAACTGTTTTTT
cdr3_aa: CASGPVQGREKLFF